These 10 T cell receptor beta chains came from one sample sequenced in a study of blood T cell repertoires in COVID-19. Repertoires were generated with immunoSEQ multiplex PCR, while TCRdb's copy carries only in-frame clones and drops some. The table shows about 220,000 clones, with less than 90% occurring only once. The sample was peripheral blood. The source is a man aged 25-45 years with active or convalescent COVID-19.

The chain combines TRBV6-5 with TRBJ1-3; D call uncertain. This CDR3 has 13 residues. From germline, CDR1 is MNHEY and CDR2 SVGAGI. Trimming left V 6 bases short and J 2 bases short, with 8 bases between. The CDR3 nucleotides read TGTGCCAGCAGCCGCCGGGCTGGAAACACCATATATTTT. It yields the protein CASSRRAGNTIYF.

The chain is built from TRBV7-2 and TRBJ1-5, with D perhaps matching TRBD1 (6 bases). The V gene lost 5 bases and the J gene lost 5 bases, with 10 bases spanning the gap. The CDR3 totals 13 residues. Per germline, CDR1 SGHTA and CDR2 FQGNSA. The CDR3, as DNA: TGTGCCAGCAGCCTCCGACAGGATCAGCCCCAGCATTTT. Protein: CASSLRQDQPQHF.

The chain combines TRBV29-1 with TRBJ1-1; D may be TRBD1 (5 bases). With 6 bases removed from V and 4 bases from J, the gap between germline ends came to 15 bases. This CDR3 is 13 amino acids long. Germline CDR1 SQVTM, CDR2 ANQGSEA. Here the CDR3 reads CSVQEGTRTEAFF. The CDR3 nucleotides read TGCAGCGTCCAGGAGGGGACCCGCACTGAAGCTTTCTTT.

The chain combines TRBV18 with TRBJ2-7; 8 positions match TRBD2. The germline V gene encodes CDR1 KGHSH and CDR2 LQKENI. J was trimmed by 1 base and V by 5 bases; bases with no gene match: 4. CDR3 size: 14 residues. In DNA form, the CDR3 reads TGTGCCAGCTCAGGGGCTAGCGGGTCCTACGAGCAGTACTTC. As protein: CASSGASGSYEQYF.

The chain is built from TRBV6-5 and TRBJ1-1; TRBD1 is a possible D gene (5 bases). Trimming took off 1 base at V and 4 bases at J, with 10 bases between the two ends. Looked up from germline, CDR1 is MNHEY and CDR2 is SVGAGI. The CDR3 spans 14 residues. CDR3 protein: CASSYLGRPTEAFF. CDR3 coding DNA: TGTGCCAGCAGTTACTTGGGGCGGCCCACTGAAGCTTTCTTT.

The CDR3: CAISGTSGTPYEQYF. The CDR3 DNA is TGTGCCATCTCCGGGACTAGCGGGACTCCCTACGAGCAGTACTTC. The chain carries TRBV10-3 and TRBJ2-7; 13 positions agree with TRBD2. Unmatched junction bases numbered 6, after V lost 8 bases and J lost 2 bases. The germline gives CDR1 ENHRY, CDR2 SYGVKD. This CDR3 region has 15 residues.

The chain joins TRBV18 to TRBJ1-5; 9 bases are a match to TRBD1. CDR1 KGHSH and CDR2 LQKENI come from the germline V gene. Trimming took 3 bases from V and 7 from J; bases not matched to a gene: 10. There are 16 residues in the CDR3. Written as DNA, the CDR3 is TGTGCCAGCTCACCCTCCGGACAGGGGATGGGGCAGCCCCAGCATTTT. This encodes CASSPSGQGMGQPQHF.

The chain links TRBV7-6 to TRBJ2-1; weak D call: TRBD2 (5 bases). This CDR3 is 17 amino acids long. With 5 bases removed from V and 8 bases from J, the gap between germline ends came to 25 bases. CDR1 and CDR2 (germline): SGHVS, FNYEAQ. CDR3 sequence reads: CASSPNPSLAGGHEQFF. The CDR3, as DNA: TGTGCCAGCAGCCCCAACCCGTCTCTAGCCGGCGGCCATGAGCAGTTCTTC. Supplemented by reference TRBV7-6 and TRBJ2-1, the full variable domain reads GAGVSQSPRYKVTKRGQDVALRCDPISGHVSLYWYRQALGQGPEFLTYFNYEAQQDKSGLPNDRFSAERPEGSISTLTIQRTEQRDSAMYRCASSPNPSLAGGHEQFFGPGTRLTVL.

This sequence joins TRBV7-3 and TRBJ2-5; 8 bases are a match to TRBD2. The CDR3 runs to 15 residues. With 5 bases clipped from V and 5 bases from J, the junction kept 10 bases outside the gene matches. CDR1 is SGHTA and CDR2 is FQGTGA in the germline V gene. DNA of the CDR3: TGTGCCAGCAGCCGTGGGGTAGCGGGGTGGGAGACCCAGTACTTC. Translated, it gives CASSRGVAGWETQYF.

The chain carries TRBV18 and TRBJ1-4, with D maybe TRBD1 (5 bases). V was pared by 4 bases and J by 2 bases, with 8 bases between. Germline CDR1 reads KGHSH; CDR2 reads LQKENI. CDR3 length: 14 residues. The CDR3 DNA reads TGTGCCAGCTCACTGCGACAGACTAATGAAAAACTGTTTTTT. Its translation is CASSLRQTNEKLFF.